This TCR beta chain was identified during a study of cytomegalovirus exposure and HLA in healthy donors (dated by TCRdb to about 2017). In the study overall: An earlier analysis of under 600 of the donors reported about 250 Gb of sequence data and around 110 million unique TCR beta sequences from 150 million to 200 million T cells. Rather than drawing on any new phenotypic data, the later analysis identified candidate immune exposures from TCR beta sequences and the way those sequences occurred across donors. All discovery cohort repertoires had been generated using a single sequencing platform. The genetic ancestry cluster associated with self-reported Caucasian donors included 70% to 85% of the 350 to 500 genotyped donors. Roughly five DR-DQ haplotypes were handled as single units for association and clustering because linkage in the cohort was strong. The study profiled the T cell repertoires of hundreds of subjects by immunosequencing and related them to cytomegalovirus serostatus. HLA typing covered class I and class II loci at four-digit resolution. Among over 350 genotyped donors of the cohort, an average of about 240,000 unique TCR beta nucleotide sequences were sequenced per donor, roughly a sixth of them non-productive. A later genetic analysis used genome-wide SNP genotypes for about 60% of the roughly 700 donors, treating that subset as a discovery cohort. Donor age, sex, ethnicity and CMV serostatus were compiled together with the repertoire data. The study aimed to test whether cataloging public T cell receptors could reveal signatures of past pathogen exposure. A separate validation cohort of 90 to 150 different subjects was used in addition to the approximately 640-subject first cohort. Typing coverage varied by locus: roughly 629-630 donors for A, B, C, DRB1 and DQB1; more than 500 for DQA1; about 590 for DPA1; roughly 450 for DPB1. A later analysis re-analyzed previously published TCR beta repertoires from roughly 690 donors and added high-resolution HLA genotyping to study TCR occurrence patterns. An early release that covered more than 550 HLA-typed donors contained about 290 gigabases of sequencing data and tens of millions of unique TCR sequences. An earlier analysis of around 580 of the donors used high-throughput TCR beta sequencing to judge whether each TCR beta V gene segment behaved as functional or pseudogenic. High-throughput TCR immunosequencing, statistical association of individual TCRs with disease status, and machine learning were combined to predict cytomegalovirus infection status.

Note on this clone: Its binding antigen is unknown. No per-base quality is available; no much larger clone lies one base away.

Library creation used the immunoSEQ multiplex PCR assay. For the multiplex PCR, a mixture combining 60 forward primers for TCR Vbeta segments and 13 reverse primers for TCR Jbeta segments was used. The CDR3 region of rearranged TCR beta genes was amplified from genomic DNA by a multiplex PCR assay. The amplified TCR beta libraries were sequenced on the Illumina HiSeq System as 87-base-pair reads. The original methods were these. Across the roughly 670 repertoires, a later analysis counted some 80 million unique TCR beta chains, about 10 million of which were shared by at least two donors. Raw reads were error-corrected and collapsed into unique sequences by a nearest-neighbor algorithm in which closely related sequences were merged to remove PCR and sequencing errors. To assign V, D and J gene segments, CDR3 sequences were aligned to IMGT reference sequences. Each retained sequence needed at least a six-nucleotide match to both a V gene segment and a J gene segment. Rearrangements were classified as productive when the CDR3 lacked stop codons and remained in frame with V and J, and all other rearrangements were classified as non-productive. Following IMGT convention, CDR3 was defined as the stretch from the second conserved V-encoded cysteine to the conserved J-encoded phenylalanine. Sequences without an unambiguous match to a single V gene segment were excluded from the earlier analysis of 450 to 650 of the donors. An earlier analysis of 587 of the donors called V segments functional above 56.7% productive rearrangements and segregating when the between-donor standard deviation exceeded 5%. A statistical classification framework was developed to diagnose cytomegalovirus status using the catalog of TCR beta chain sequences. V and J gene assignment, in a later analysis, came from comparing TCR nucleotide sequences with IMGT/GENE-DB human TR gene sequences. A later analysis assigned CDR3 sequences and most-parsimonious VDJ recombination scenarios with the TCRdist pipeline. In a later analysis, each TCR beta chain was defined by its CDR3 amino acid sequence together with its V-gene family, and reads without a unique V-gene family were excluded. A later analysis removed 450 to 600 highly shared, low-generation-probability nucleotide sequences to deal with suspected cross-contamination and a sequencing artifact. A later analysis calculated a clonal expansion index for each public chain from normalized within-repertoire ranks of inferred template counts. In a later analysis, generation probabilities were computed using a VDJ recombination model fitted to out-of-frame rearrangements, and the results were checked against IGoR. In a later analysis, TCR-TCR, TCR-HLA and TCR-CMV co-occurrence was scored with hypergeometric tests, and a repertoire-size bias correction was applied to TCR pairs. False discovery rates were estimated in a later analysis by permuting HLA or CMV assignments 20 times. In a later analysis, co-occurring TCRs were grouped with DBSCAN, and TCRdist sequence similarity was added when clustering was performed within HLA-allele-positive subsets. For co-occurrence clustering, repertoires with fewer than 30,000 or more than 120,000 public chains were excluded, along with roughly 5 repertoires with anomalous nucleotide sharing. Here the immuneACCESS table is served through TCRdb, limited to in-frame sequences with V and J called. Missing clones are a known gap in these copies; in checked studies unresolved V genes cover under half, and the rest lacks a known reason. The V and J calls and clone size come from that table; D and trimming were worked out from the DNA. This sample lists approximately 120,000 clones; about 81% were detected once. The biggest ten clones account for approximately 1.1% of the sample.

The cohort was made up of about 610 healthy bone marrow donors. At the time of sampling, every cohort member was nominally healthy, though immune exposures that went unrecorded were likely present. The donor was CMV seronegative and was included in the group of a few hundred seronegative cohort members. A peripheral blood sample was provided by each donor, and peripheral blood mononuclear cells were used for TCR beta sequencing. Genomic DNA extraction from the blood cell samples was performed with the Qiagen DNeasy Blood Extraction Kit. Including cysteine and phenylalanine, the CDR3 has 12 amino acids. Kept here is only the CDR3 DNA, which spans 36 bases and is read in frame from base 1. From the germline V gene (reference sequence), CDR1 is LNHDA and CDR2 is SQIVND. Trimming at the junction amounts to 4 bases on V and 7 bases on J, and the germline ends lie 7 bases apart. Paper-wide results and their limitations: Most TCR sequences were observed very rarely across donors, whereas some public TCRs were present in many individuals. Because HLA typing was missing for some donors at each locus, association tests included only the typed subset. According to the authors, the approach could potentially be generalized to other disease states and immunological phenotypes. When HLA alleles, especially DR and DQ, strongly co-occurred, attributing TCR associations to individual alleles was difficult. Specific HLA alleles were associated with 18,000 or so TCR beta sequences at a false discovery rate of 0.05 in a later analysis. Compared with equally common non-associated chains, HLA-associated TCR beta chains in a later analysis were more clonally expanded and had lower generation probabilities. Some 15 rarely observed V segments, including chromosome 9 orphons, were excluded from the earlier analysis of approximately 500 of the donors because counts were too low. In a later analysis, the rate of TCR association differed among HLA loci, with DRB1 alleles having the most associated TCRs and HLA-C alleles having the fewest. In an earlier analysis of about 600 of the donors, most TCR beta V segments appeared in productive rearrangements about 87% or about 30% of the time, broadly matching IMGT annotations. In a later analysis, several top co-occurrence clusters were reported to appear linked to parvovirus B19, influenza, CMV and Epstein-Barr virus. Because the 87-base-pair reads could not distinguish some IMGT-functional V segments, including TRBV6-2 and TRBV6-3, those segments were excluded. Linkage disequilibrium might explain the correlated functional status among segregating V segments, but an unknown experimental factor could not be excluded. Only TCR beta chains were sequenced in this cohort, and the absence of alpha or paired-chain data limited detectable features. In a later genetic analysis, a missense DCLRE1C variant was associated with V-gene and J-gene trimming of TCR beta chains, and the association was replicated in an independent cohort. In the study, around 160 TCR beta chains were listed as associated with cytomegalovirus. In a later analysis, most CMV-associated TCR beta chains were found to appear HLA-restricted, with HLA associations seemingly driven largely by CMV exposure. In both the original and validation cohorts, the classifier was reported to diagnose cytomegalovirus status with high specificity and sensitivity. A group of highly shared sequence variants was considered likely to be a technical artifact of the sequencing pipeline. CMV serostatus was the only immune exposure information available for the cohort. The presence/absence analyses assumed that sequencing depth was roughly uniform across donors, and that assumption may not be true. In vitro tests confirmed that three of the cytomegalovirus-associated TCR beta chains recognize cytomegalovirus antigens. In a later genetic analysis, fewer N-insertions in productive TCRs were reported among donors in an Asian-associated ancestry cluster than the roughly 700-donor mean. A further reported finding was that TCR beta sequences accurately predicted the HLA-A and HLA-B alleles for most subjects in the first cohort.

The source material was PBMCs. This clonotype originated in a woman in her twenties or thirties in good health and CMV-seronegative. The rearranged chain carries TRBV19 and TRBJ2-2, with no reliable assignment of the D segment. CDR3 reads: CASSKLGGELFF. The nucleotide sequence reads as follows: TGTGCCAGTAGTAAACTCGGCGGGGAGCTGTTTTTT.